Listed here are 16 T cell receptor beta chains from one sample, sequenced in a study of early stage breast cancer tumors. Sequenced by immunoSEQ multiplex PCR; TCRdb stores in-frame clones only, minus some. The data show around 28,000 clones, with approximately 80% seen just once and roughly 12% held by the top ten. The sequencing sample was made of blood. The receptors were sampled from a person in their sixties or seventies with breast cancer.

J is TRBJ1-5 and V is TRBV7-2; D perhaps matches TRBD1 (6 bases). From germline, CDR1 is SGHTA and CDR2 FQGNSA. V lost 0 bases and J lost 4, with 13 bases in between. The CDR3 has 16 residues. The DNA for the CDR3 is TGTGCCAGCAGCTTAGCAAGCAGGGGCATAAATCAGCCCCAGCATTTT. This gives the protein CASSLASRGINQPQHF.

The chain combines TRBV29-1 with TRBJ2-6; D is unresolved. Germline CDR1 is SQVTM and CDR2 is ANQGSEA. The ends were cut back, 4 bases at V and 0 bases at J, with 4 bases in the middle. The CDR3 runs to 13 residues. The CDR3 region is CSVAVSGANVLTF. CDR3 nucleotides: TGCAGCGTTGCGGTCTCTGGGGCCAACGTCCTGACTTTC. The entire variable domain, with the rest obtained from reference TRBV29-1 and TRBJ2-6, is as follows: SAVISQKPSRDICQRGTSLTIQCQVDSQVTMMFWYRQQPGQSLTLIATANQGSEATYESGFVIDKFPISRPNLTFSTLTVSNMSPEDSSIYLCSVAVSGANVLTFGAGSRLTVL.

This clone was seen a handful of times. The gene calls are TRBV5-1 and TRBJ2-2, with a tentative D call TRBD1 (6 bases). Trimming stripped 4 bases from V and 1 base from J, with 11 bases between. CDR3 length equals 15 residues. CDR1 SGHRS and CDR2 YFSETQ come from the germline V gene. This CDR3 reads CASSLQTGNTGELFF. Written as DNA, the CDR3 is TGCGCCAGCAGCCTACAGACAGGGAACACCGGGGAGCTGTTTTTT.

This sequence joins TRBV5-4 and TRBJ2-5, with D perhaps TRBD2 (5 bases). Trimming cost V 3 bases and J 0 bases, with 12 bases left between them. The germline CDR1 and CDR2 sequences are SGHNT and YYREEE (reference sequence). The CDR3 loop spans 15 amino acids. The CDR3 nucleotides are TGTGCCAGCAGCTCAGCCACGGGGAACCAAGAGACCCAGTACTTC. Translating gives CASSSATGNQETQYF.

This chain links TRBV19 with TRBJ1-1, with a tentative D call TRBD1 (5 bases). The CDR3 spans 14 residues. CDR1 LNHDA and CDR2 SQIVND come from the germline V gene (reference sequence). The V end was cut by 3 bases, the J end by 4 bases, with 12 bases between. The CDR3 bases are TGTGCCAGTAGTATGCAGGGCATGGGCACTGAAGCTTTCTTT. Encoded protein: CASSMQGMGTEAFF. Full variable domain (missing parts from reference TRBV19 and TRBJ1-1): DGGITQSPKYLFRKEGQNVTLSCEQNLNHDAMYWYRQDPGQGLRLIYYSQIVNDFQKGDIAEGYSVSREKKESFPLTVTSAQKNPTAFYLCASSMQGMGTEAFFGQGTRLTVV.

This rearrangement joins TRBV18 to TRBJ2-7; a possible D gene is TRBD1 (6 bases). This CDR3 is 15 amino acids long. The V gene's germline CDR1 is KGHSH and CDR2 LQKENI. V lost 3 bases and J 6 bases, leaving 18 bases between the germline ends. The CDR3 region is CASSPQGSGSGEQYF. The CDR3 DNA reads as TGTGCCAGCTCACCTCAGGGGTCAGGGTCGGGCGAGCAGTACTTC.

CDR3 in DNA: TGCGCCAGCAGCTTAGCTAGCGGGAGCTACGAGCAGTACTTC. It encodes CASSLASGSYEQYF. The rearrangement links TRBV5-1 to TRBJ2-7, with 10 positions matching TRBD2. J gave up 3 bases and V 2 bases, and 2 bases lay outside the gene matches. The germline CDR1 and CDR2 sequences are SGHRS and YFSETQ. The CDR3 is made up of 14 amino acids.

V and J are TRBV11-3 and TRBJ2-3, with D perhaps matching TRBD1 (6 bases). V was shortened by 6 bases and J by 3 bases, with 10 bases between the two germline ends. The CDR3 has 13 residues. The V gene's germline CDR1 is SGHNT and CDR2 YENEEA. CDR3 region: CASRQGFTDTQYF. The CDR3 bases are TGTGCCAGCAGACAGGGTTTTACAGATACGCAGTATTTT.

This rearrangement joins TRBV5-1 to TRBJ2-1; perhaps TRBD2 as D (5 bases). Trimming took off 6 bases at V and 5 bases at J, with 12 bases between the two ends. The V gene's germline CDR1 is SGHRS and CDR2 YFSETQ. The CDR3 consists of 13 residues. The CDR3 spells CASTREWDNEQFF. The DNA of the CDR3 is TGCGCCAGCACAAGGGAGTGGGACAATGAGCAGTTCTTC.

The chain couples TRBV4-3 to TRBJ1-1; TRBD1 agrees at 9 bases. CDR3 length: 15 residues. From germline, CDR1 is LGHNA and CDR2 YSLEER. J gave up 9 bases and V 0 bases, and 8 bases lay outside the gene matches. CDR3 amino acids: CASSQEGTGRGKAFF. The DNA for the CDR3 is TGCGCCAGCAGCCAAGAAGGGACAGGGCGAGGGAAAGCTTTCTTT.

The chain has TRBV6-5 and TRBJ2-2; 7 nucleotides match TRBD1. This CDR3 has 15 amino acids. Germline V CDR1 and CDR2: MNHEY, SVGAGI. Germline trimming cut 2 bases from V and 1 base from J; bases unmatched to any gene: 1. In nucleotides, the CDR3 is TGTGCCAGCAGTTACCGGACAGGGAACACCGGGGAGCTGTTTTTT. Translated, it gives CASSYRTGNTGELFF.

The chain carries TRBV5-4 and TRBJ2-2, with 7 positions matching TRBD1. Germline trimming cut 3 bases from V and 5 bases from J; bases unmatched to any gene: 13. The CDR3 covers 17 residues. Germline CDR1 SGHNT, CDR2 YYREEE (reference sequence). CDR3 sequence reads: CASSSRRDSTITGELFF. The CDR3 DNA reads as TGTGCCAGCAGCTCCCGCCGGGACAGCACCATTACCGGGGAGCTGTTTTTT.

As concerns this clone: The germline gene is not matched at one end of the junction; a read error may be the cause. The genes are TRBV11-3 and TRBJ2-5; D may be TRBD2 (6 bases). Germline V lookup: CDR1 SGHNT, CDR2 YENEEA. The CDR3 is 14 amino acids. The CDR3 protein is CASSFDRTTLAPDF. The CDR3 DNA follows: TGTGCCAGCAGCTTCGACCGGACTACCCTCGCCCCCGACTTC.

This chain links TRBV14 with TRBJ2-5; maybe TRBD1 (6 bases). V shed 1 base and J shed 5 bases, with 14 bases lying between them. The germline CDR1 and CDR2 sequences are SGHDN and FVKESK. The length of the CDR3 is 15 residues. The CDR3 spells CASSQAGARMETQYF. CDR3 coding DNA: TGTGCCAGCAGCCAAGCAGGGGCGCGTATGGAGACCCAGTACTTC. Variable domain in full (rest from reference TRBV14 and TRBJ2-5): EAGVTQFPSHSVIEKGQTVTLRCDPISGHDNLYWYRRVMGKEIKFLLHFVKESKQDESGMPNNRFLAERTGGTYSTLKVQPAELEDSGVYFCASSQAGARMETQYFGPGTRLLVL.

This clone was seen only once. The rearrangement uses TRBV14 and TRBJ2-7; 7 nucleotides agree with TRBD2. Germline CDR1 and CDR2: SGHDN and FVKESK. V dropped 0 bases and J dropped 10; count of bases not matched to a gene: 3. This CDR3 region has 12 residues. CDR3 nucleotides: TGTGCCAGCAGCCAAGAGGCGGGAGCACAGTACTTC. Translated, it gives CASSQEAGAQYF.

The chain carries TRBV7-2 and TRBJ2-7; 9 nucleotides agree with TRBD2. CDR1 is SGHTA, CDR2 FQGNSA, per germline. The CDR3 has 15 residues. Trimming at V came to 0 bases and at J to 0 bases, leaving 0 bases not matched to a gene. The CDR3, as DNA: TGTGCCAGCAGCTTAGCTAGCGGGAGCTCCTACGAGCAGTACTTC. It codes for CASSLASGSSYEQYF.